The 13 T cell receptor beta chains presented below share a single source sample, sequenced in a study of blood T cell repertoires in COVID-19. This table comes from immunoSEQ multiplex PCR, and its TCRdb copy is limited to in-frame clones, with some not included. The table shows about 370,000 clones, with more than 80% occurring only once. Sequenced material: peripheral blood. These receptors came from a woman aged 25-40 years with COVID-19, enrolled during active disease.

V is TRBV4-1 and J is TRBJ2-3; D perhaps matches TRBD1 (6 bases). V lost 6 bases and J lost 4, with 17 bases in between. The CDR3 is 15 amino acids. The germline gives CDR1 MGHRA, CDR2 YSYEKL. CDR3 nucleotides: TGCGCCAGCAGAATTCAGGGGAACTTGGCAGATACGCAGTATTTT. It specifies CASRIQGNLADTQYF.

This chain uses TRBV30 with TRBJ2-7; a possible D gene is TRBD2 (7 bases). Looked up from germline, CDR1 is GTSNPN and CDR2 is SVGIG (reference sequence). The CDR3 sequence is 17 residues long. Trimming took off 2 bases at V and 0 bases at J, with 20 bases between the two ends. This chain's CDR3 is CAWSPPEYGGPSYEQYV. CDR3 in DNA: TGTGCCTGGAGTCCCCCGGAATACGGGGGGCCCTCCTACGAGCAGTACGTC.

This chain uses TRBV2 with TRBJ2-1; TRBD1 aligns across 7 bases. V lost 6 bases to trimming and J lost 3 bases; unmatched junction nucleotides: 5. This CDR3 region has 14 residues. Germline CDR1 SNHLY, CDR2 FYNNEI. The CDR3 reads CASSNGDSYNEQFF. CDR3 nucleotide sequence: TGTGCCAGCAGCAACGGGGACAGCTACAATGAGCAGTTCTTC. Combining the CDR3 with reference TRBV2 and TRBJ2-1 gives the whole variable domain EPEVTQTPSHQVTQMGQEVILRCVPISNHLYFYWYRQILGQKVEFLVSFYNNEISEKSEIFDDQFSVERPDGSNFTLKIRSTKLEDSAMYFCASSNGDSYNEQFFGPGTRLTVL.

J is TRBJ1-2 and V is TRBV19, with 10 bases that match TRBD1. This CDR3 is 15 amino acids long. Trimming removed 6 bases from V and 4 bases from J; junction bases left unmatched: 8. CDR1 is LNHDA and CDR2 is SQIVND in the germline V gene (reference sequence). Written as DNA, the CDR3 is TGTGCCAGTAGCGAGGACAGGGGGAAAAGCTATGGCTACACCTTC. Translation: CASSEDRGKSYGYTF.

The J gene is TRBJ1-5, the V gene TRBV2, with no clear D. This CDR3 is 12 amino acids long. CDR1 and CDR2 (germline): SNHLY, FYNNEI. V was clipped by 4 bases and J by 3 bases, with 4 bases between them. CDR3 nucleotide sequence: TGTGCCAGCAGTGGAGACAATCAGCCCCAGCATTTT. As protein: CASSGDNQPQHF.

This chain connects TRBV15 to TRBJ2-2, with 7 bases fitting TRBD2. This CDR3 spans 17 amino acids. Per the germline V gene, CDR1 is LNHNV and CDR2 is YYDKDF (reference sequence). The V gene end was trimmed by 0 bases and the J gene end by 2 bases; junction bases not matched to a gene: 6. The CDR3 protein is CATSRDFSGANTGELFF. CDR3 in DNA: TGTGCCACCAGCAGAGATTTCAGCGGGGCCAACACCGGGGAGCTGTTTTTT.

The CDR3 spells CASSAASGGYEQYF. CDR3 sequence (DNA): TGTGCCAGCAGCGCGGCTAGCGGAGGCTACGAGCAGTACTTC. The V and J genes are TRBV9 and TRBJ2-7; 7 nucleotides line up with TRBD2. This CDR3 contains 14 residues. Per the germline V gene, CDR1 is SGDLS and CDR2 is YYNGEE. The V gene end was trimmed by 3 bases and the J gene end by 3 bases; junction bases not matched to a gene: 6.

CDR3 DNA sequence: TGTGCCAGCAGTGAACGCGCCAGGGGGAACTTAGCCAAAAACATTCAGTACTTC. Translation gives CASSERARGNLAKNIQYF. This rearrangement joins TRBV2 to TRBJ2-4; 7 positions match TRBD1. Trimming took 2 bases from V and 0 from J; bases not matched to a gene: 10. CDR3 length equals 18 residues. The germline V gene has CDR1 SNHLY and CDR2 FYNNEI.

The chain combines TRBV6-1 with TRBJ1-1; no clear D. Between the trimmed V and J ends, which lost 2 bases and 7 bases, there was a span of 8 bases. The CDR3 runs 12 residues. CDR1 and CDR2 (germline): MNHNS, SASEGT. The CDR3 DNA reads as TGTGCCAGCAGTGAATATCGGGATGAAGCTTTCTTT. Translated: CASSEYRDEAFF.

The genes are TRBV6-5 and TRBJ2-3; TRBD1 is a possible D gene (6 bases). CDR1 and CDR2 (germline): MNHEY, SVGAGI. V was pared by 5 bases and J by 2 bases, with 8 bases between. This CDR3 region has 13 residues. The CDR3 reads CASSRTVTDTQYF. The CDR3 DNA sequence: TGTGCCAGCAGTAGGACAGTCACAGATACGCAGTATTTT.

This chain uses TRBV9 with TRBJ2-3, with D perhaps TRBD2 (6 bases). V lost 0 bases to trimming and J lost 0 bases, with 8 bases between them. Germline-derived CDR1 and CDR2 are SGDLS and YYNGEE. CDR3 length: 15 amino acids. Here the CDR3 DNA reads TGTGCCAGCAGCGTAGGCGCGGGGAGCACAGATACGCAGTATTTT. Translated, it gives CASSVGAGSTDTQYF.

The J gene is TRBJ2-7, the V gene TRBV10-1; D is perhaps TRBD2 (6 bases). CDR1 and CDR2 from the germline V gene are WNHNN and SYGVQD (reference sequence). The CDR3 is 12 amino acids. Trimming pared 5 bases from V and 2 bases from J, leaving 7 bases between. The CDR3: CASSSGAYEQYF. As DNA, the CDR3 is TGCGCCAGCAGTTCGGGGGCCTACGAGCAGTACTTC.

The CDR3 DNA sequence: TGTGCCTGGGACAGGGGTGGCGAGCAGTACGTC. Protein: CAWDRGGEQYV. The rearrangement links TRBV30 to TRBJ2-7; 8 bases align to TRBD1. Germline V gene lookup returns CDR1 GTSNPN and CDR2 SVGIG (reference sequence). This CDR3 region has 11 residues. The junction had 3 bases not matched to a gene; V was cut back by 5 bases and J by 6 bases.